The 2 T cell receptor beta chains reported below all come from one sample, sequenced in a study of blood T cell repertoires in COVID-19. TCRdb's copy holds only in-frame clones and misses some; the assay was immunoSEQ multiplex PCR. The sample consists of about 26,000 clones, over 75% of them appearing once. Sequencing was carried out using peripheral blood. All receptors derive from a man aged 50-59 years with active or convalescent COVID-19.

The chain has TRBV5-1 and TRBJ2-5, with D perhaps TRBD1 (6 bases). Trimming took off 1 base at V and 2 bases at J, with 12 bases between the two ends. The length of the CDR3 is 15 residues. Germline V gives CDR1 SGHRS, CDR2 YFSETQ. CDR3 region: CASSLTPGTQETQYF. Here the CDR3 DNA reads TGCGCCAGCAGCTTGACGCCGGGGACACAAGAGACCCAGTACTTC.

The rearrangement uses TRBV7-3 and TRBJ2-3; 8 bases are shared with TRBD1. With V trimmed by 2 bases and J by 6 bases, 10 bases remained unmatched. The CDR3 is made up of 16 amino acids. Germline CDR1 is SGHTA and CDR2 is FQGTGA. Here the CDR3 DNA reads TGTGCCAGCAGCTTAGGGCAGGGGGCAACTTGGGATACGCAGTATTTT. Protein: CASSLGQGATWDTQYF.